This TCR beta chain is drawn from a study of cytomegalovirus exposure and HLA in healthy donors. There are a few counts of this clone. Its antigen is not identified. With 60 Vbeta and 13 Jbeta primers, the PCR was carried out. The assay was immunoSEQ multiplex PCR, and TCRdb's table has in-frame clones only and misses some. This table has approximately 150,000 clones, about 65% appearing once. Study-wide results and limits: Reported results showed that the classifier diagnosed cytomegalovirus status with high specificity and sensitivity. A later analysis linked a missense DCLRE1C variant to TCR beta V- and J-gene trimming. The likely explanation for a cluster of highly shared sequence variants was sequencing artifact.

In germline, CDR1 is MNHNY, CDR2 SVGAGI (reference sequence). The CDR3 length is 13 residues. This sequence was found in a woman under 30 in good health and CMV-seropositive. Sequenced sample: PBMCs. J is TRBJ2-1 and V is TRBV6-6, with TRBD1 matching over 7 bases. The DNA of the CDR3 is TGTGCAGTACAGGGGATTCCCTACAATGAGCAGTTCTTC. Protein product: CAVQGIPYNEQFF.